This record looks at one T cell receptor (beta chain) sequence and its context. Its specificity is not known. The PCR made use of 60 Vbeta and 13 Jbeta primers. Sequenced by immunoSEQ multiplex PCR; TCRdb stores in-frame clones only, minus some. The sample carries some 76,000 clones, approximately 70% recorded once. The sample comes from a study of cytomegalovirus exposure and HLA in healthy donors. Study-wide points: CMV serostatus was the only recorded immune exposure for donors. Certain indistinguishable V segments, among them TRBV6-2 and TRBV6-3, were excluded. Using the classifier, cytomegalovirus status was reportedly diagnosed with high specificity and sensitivity. A later analysis showed TCR association rates differing by HLA locus, peaking at DRB1 and lowest at HLA-C.

Germline V gene data show CDR1 as MNHNY and CDR2 as SVGAGI (reference sequence). This CDR3 has 16 amino acids. The V gene end was trimmed by 3 bases and the J gene end by 1 base; junction bases not matched to a gene: 3. The sample was PBMCs. J is TRBJ2-2 and V is TRBV6-6, with 9 bases aligning to TRBD2. The TCR originated in a man in his sixties in good health and CMV-seropositive. This chain's CDR3 is CASSYSSGKNTGELFF. CDR3 bases: TGTGCCAGCAGTTATTCTAGCGGGAAGAACACCGGGGAGCTGTTTTTT.